One sample yielded the 20 T cell receptor beta chains listed below, sequenced in a study of T cell responses to AZD1222 COVID-19 vaccine. The repertoire was sequenced with immunoSEQ multiplex PCR; TCRdb's copy has only in-frame clones and lacks some. The sample includes roughly 150,000 clones, roughly 84% seen only once; the top ten take roughly 3.9%. This specimen was peripheral blood, taken on day 0 of AZD1222 vaccination. The receptors stem from an adult in good health.

The V call is TRBV19, the J call TRBJ2-4; D remains unclear. This CDR3 is built from 15 residues. V lost 6 bases, J lost 0 bases, and 12 bases lay in between. CDR1 is LNHDA, CDR2 SQIVND, per germline (reference sequence). CDR3 sequence reads: CASSPQVLAKNIQYF. CDR3 DNA sequence: TGTGCCAGTAGCCCACAAGTTCTAGCCAAAAACATTCAGTACTTC.

The chain couples TRBV24-1 to TRBJ2-5, with 8 bases identical to TRBD1. V gave up 4 bases and J gave up 5 bases; unmatched junction bases: 11. The germline gives CDR1 KGHDR, CDR2 SFDVKD. The CDR3 loop spans 16 amino acids. The CDR3 loop reads CATSEGGQGGVETQYF. DNA of the CDR3: TGTGCCACCAGTGAAGGTGGACAGGGTGGTGTGGAGACCCAGTACTTC.

The V call is TRBV13, the J call TRBJ1-4; 8 bases match TRBD1. V gave up 5 bases and J gave up 5 bases; unmatched junction bases: 4. The germline V gene has CDR1 PRHDT and CDR2 FYEKMQ (reference sequence). There are 14 residues in the CDR3. The CDR3 DNA reads as TGTGCCAGCAGCCGAGGACAGGGAAATGAAAAACTGTTTTTT. It encodes CASSRGQGNEKLFF.

This clone was seen only a few times. The chain is built from TRBV5-8 and TRBJ1-5; 7 bases match TRBD1. V lost 0 bases, J lost 4 bases, and 4 bases stayed unmatched. Germline lookup yields CDR1 SGHTS and CDR2 YDEGEE. This CDR3 has 15 residues. CDR3: CASSLGGGRNQPQHF. The CDR3 DNA follows: TGTGCCAGCAGCTTGGGAGGGGGCAGGAATCAGCCCCAGCATTTT.

The chain uses TRBV29-1 and TRBJ1-2; D remains unclear. CDR3 size: 11 residues. The V gene's germline CDR1 is SQVTM and CDR2 ANQGSEA. Between the trimmed V and J ends, which lost 0 bases and 5 bases, there was a span of 4 bases. The CDR3 here is CSVEELYGYTF. CDR3 bases: TGCAGCGTTGAAGAACTGTATGGCTACACCTTC.

The chain joins TRBV29-1 to TRBJ2-7; either TRBD1 or TRBD2 may supply D (5 bases each). V was shortened by 6 bases and J by 4 bases, with 16 bases between the two germline ends. CDR3 length: 13 residues. Germline CDR1 reads SQVTM; CDR2 reads ANQGSEA. CDR3 residues: CSVGLGDQYEQYF. The CDR3 nucleotides are TGCAGCGTGGGGCTTGGGGACCAATACGAGCAGTACTTC.

The chain combines TRBV19 with TRBJ2-1, with TRBD1 matching 8 bases. Germline CDR1 is LNHDA and CDR2 is SQIVND (reference sequence). The CDR3 has 14 residues. The J segment lost 9 bases and the V segment lost 4 bases, leaving 8 bases of the junction unmatched. CDR3 in DNA: TGTGCCAGTAGTACGCAACCCAGGGGGCTTGAGCAGTTCTTC. Residues: CASSTQPRGLEQFF.

V is TRBV9 and J is TRBJ2-1; 7 bases are shared with TRBD2. Germline CDR1 and CDR2: SGDLS and YYNGEE. V shed 3 bases and J 0 bases; nucleotides not matched to a gene: 3. This CDR3 comprises 15 residues. DNA for the CDR3: TGTGCCAGCAGCGCTCGGACTAGCTCCTACAATGAGCAGTTCTTC. Protein sequence: CASSARTSSYNEQFF.

The chain recombines TRBV5-1 with TRBJ2-7, with D possibly being TRBD1 (5 bases). This CDR3 has 14 amino acids. V lost 3 bases to trimming and J lost 1 base, with 11 bases between them. Germline CDR1 SGHRS, CDR2 YFSETQ. This CDR3 reads CASSSTRDSYEQYF. Here the CDR3 DNA reads TGCGCCAGCAGCTCGACCAGGGATTCCTACGAGCAGTACTTC.

The chain carries TRBV6-5 and TRBJ1-1, with D possibly being TRBD1 (5 bases). This CDR3 has 16 amino acids. Trimming stripped 2 bases from V and 3 bases from J, with 16 bases between. Per the germline V gene, CDR1 is MNHEY and CDR2 is SVGAGI. CDR3 nucleotides: TGTGCCAGCAGTTACGGCGGCAGGGTTTTGGACACTGAAGCTTTCTTT. It codes for CASSYGGRVLDTEAFF.

The chain couples TRBV5-1 to TRBJ1-4; unclear D gene. Trimming removed 5 bases from V and 7 bases from J, with 15 bases in between. The CDR3 totals 14 residues. CDR1 and CDR2 (germline): SGHRS, YFSETQ. CDR3 DNA: TGCGCCAGCAGGGGAGCAGGTGGTACTGAAAAACTGTTTTTT. Residues: CASRGAGGTEKLFF.

This chain uses TRBV7-8 with TRBJ1-5; no reliable D call. Trimming removed 1 base from V and 4 bases from J, with 20 bases in between. The germline CDR1 and CDR2 sequences are SGHVS and FQNEAQ. The CDR3 length is 18 residues. The CDR3: CASSLGTFGKIGNQPQHF. The DNA of the CDR3 is TGTGCCAGCAGCTTAGGCACCTTCGGGAAAATAGGGAATCAGCCCCAGCATTTT.

The chain recombines TRBV3-1 (or the pseudogene TRBV3-2) with TRBJ1-2; D gene unclear. Germline V gene sequence: CDR1 LGHDT, CDR2 YNNKEL (reference sequence). V was trimmed by 0 bases and J by 8 bases, leaving 7 bases between them. The CDR3 sequence is 12 residues long. The CDR3 bases are TGTGCCAGCAGCCAAGAGCCCACAGGCTACACCTTC. It encodes CASSQEPTGYTF.

The chain carries TRBV19 and TRBJ2-3; 8 bases match TRBD1. V was clipped by 6 bases and J by 3 bases; unmatched bases: 8. The CDR3 is 15 residues long. Looked up from germline, CDR1 is LNHDA and CDR2 is SQIVND (reference sequence). The CDR3 region has the DNA TGTGCCAGTAGGGTGACAGGGGAGATGACAGATACGCAGTATTTT. This codes for CASRVTGEMTDTQYF.

The chain links TRBV5-1 to TRBJ1-2, with D perhaps matching TRBD1 (6 bases). From germline, CDR1 is SGHRS and CDR2 YFSETQ. This CDR3 is built from 15 residues. V was shortened by 0 bases and J by 2 bases, with 11 bases between the two germline ends. CDR3 amino acids: CASSLAGGGNYGYTF. The CDR3 nucleotides are TGCGCCAGCAGCTTGGCTGGGGGGGGCAACTATGGCTACACCTTC. Filled out from reference TRBV5-1 and TRBJ1-2, the complete variable domain reads KAGVTQTPRYLIKTRGQQVTLSCSPISGHRSVSWYQQTPGQGLQFLFEYFSETQRNKGNFPGRFSGRQFSNSRSEMNVSTLELGDSALYLCASSLAGGGNYGYTFGSGTRLTVV.

CDR3 sequence reads: CASSDRILYGYTF. The CDR3 DNA sequence: TGTGCCAGCTCGGACAGGATCCTCTATGGCTACACCTTC. The chain is built from TRBV18 and TRBJ1-2; 7 positions match TRBD1. The length of the CDR3 is 13 residues. Germline CDR1 KGHSH, CDR2 LQKENI. V trimming: 6 bases; J trimming: 4 bases; junction bases outside the gene matches: 5.

This clone was detected only a few times. The chain carries TRBV11-1 and TRBJ1-1; no firm D call. V lost 3 bases to trimming and J lost 1 base, with 12 bases between them. The CDR3 totals 15 residues. In germline, CDR1 is SGHAT, CDR2 FQDESV (reference sequence). The CDR3 nucleotides read TGTGCCAGCAGCTTGACTATCGGCGGGAACACTGAAGCTTTCTTT. Amino acids: CASSLTIGGNTEAFF.

The chain joins TRBV6-4 to TRBJ2-2, with 10 bases fitting TRBD2. Germline lookup yields CDR1 MRHNA and CDR2 SNTAGT. V was clipped by 6 bases and J by 2 bases; unmatched bases: 9. The CDR3 has 17 amino acids. The CDR3 region is CASSRRSGGPNTGELFF. CDR3 coding DNA: TGTGCCAGCAGCAGGCGTAGCGGGGGGCCAAACACCGGGGAGCTGTTTTTT.

This chain joins TRBV4-1 and TRBJ1-4; D is uncertain. The germline V gene encodes CDR1 MGHRA and CDR2 YSYEKL. This CDR3 has 15 amino acids. The V end was cut by 0 bases, the J end by 2 bases, with 7 bases between. CDR3 sequence: CASSQERSTNEKLFF. The CDR3 DNA follows: TGCGCCAGCAGCCAAGAGAGGTCGACTAATGAAAAACTGTTTTTT.

This sequence joins TRBV7-9 and TRBJ1-3, with D perhaps TRBD1 (5 bases). The CDR3 has 15 residues. CDR1 SEHNR and CDR2 FQNEAQ come from the germline V gene (reference sequence). Deletions cut 4 bases from V and 0 bases from J, with 10 bases between. The CDR3 nucleotides read TGTGCCAGCAGCTCGGGACTGATCTCTGGAAACACCATATATTTT. Translated: CASSSGLISGNTIYF.